Presented here are 25 T cell receptor beta chains from one specimen sequenced in a study of technical replicates of blood from a handful of donors. This table comes from immunoSEQ multiplex PCR, and its TCRdb copy is limited to in-frame clones, with some not included. The sample has tens of thousands of clones; 85% to 95% are singletons. Sequenced material: T cells isolated from PBMCs. The receptors shown here come from a human donor in good health.

The chain recombines TRBV28 with TRBJ2-7; 10 nucleotides match TRBD1. J gave up 3 bases and V 2 bases, and 1 base lay outside the gene matches. Germline lookup yields CDR1 MDHEN and CDR2 SYDVKM. This CDR3 region has 14 residues. CDR3 region: CASSLGTGVYEQYF. The CDR3 DNA reads TGTGCCAGCAGTTTAGGGACAGGGGTCTACGAGCAGTACTTC.

The genes are TRBV6-6 and TRBJ2-7, with D possibly matching TRBD1 (5 bases). The CDR3 has 13 amino acids. CDR1 is MNHNY and CDR2 is SVGAGI in the germline V gene (reference sequence). V was shortened by 5 bases and J by 6 bases, with 14 bases between the two germline ends. Here the CDR3 reads CASSNPTGPEQYF. Here the CDR3 DNA reads TGTGCCAGCAGTAACCCTACAGGCCCCGAGCAGTACTTC.

V usage is TRBV5-5 and J usage is TRBJ2-3; the match to TRBD2 covers 7 bases. Germline assignment: CDR1 SGHKS and CDR2 YYEKEE (reference sequence). The CDR3 is 15 residues long. The V gene end was trimmed by 4 bases and the J gene end by 0 bases; junction bases not matched to a gene: 5. The CDR3 here is CASSRDYGSTDTQYF. The CDR3 nucleotides read TGTGCCAGCAGCCGGGACTACGGAAGCACAGATACGCAGTATTTT.

This chain uses TRBV19 with TRBJ2-7, with a tentative D call TRBD1 (5 bases). This CDR3 has 12 residues. The V gene's germline CDR1 is LNHDA and CDR2 SQIVND (reference sequence). Deletions cut 5 bases from V and 6 bases from J, with 11 bases between. In DNA form, the CDR3 reads TGTGCCAGTAGTGACCAGGGTACCGAGCAGTACTTC. It codes for CASSDQGTEQYF.

The rearrangement uses TRBV11-2 and TRBJ2-2; D uncertain. The length of the CDR3 is 14 residues. Germline V gene lookup returns CDR1 SGHAT and CDR2 FQNNGV. Trimming removed 2 bases from V and 0 bases from J, with 4 bases in between. Here the CDR3 reads CASSLRANTGELFF. In nucleotides, the CDR3 is TGTGCCAGCAGCTTAAGAGCGAACACCGGGGAGCTGTTTTTT.

The chain is built from TRBV2 and TRBJ2-1, with 8 bases aligning to TRBD2. In germline, CDR1 is SNHLY, CDR2 FYNNEI. J was trimmed by 5 bases and V by 2 bases; bases with no gene match: 5. The CDR3 has 15 residues. The CDR3 loop reads CASSELAGLNNEQFF. The DNA of the CDR3 is TGTGCCAGCAGTGAACTAGCGGGCCTCAACAATGAGCAGTTCTTC.

The CDR3 DNA follows: TGTGCCAGTAGTTCCGACACGCCCAACTATGGCTACACCTTC. It codes for CASSSDTPNYGYTF. The rearrangement joins TRBV19 to TRBJ1-2; D gene ambiguous. CDR3 length: 14 residues. The germline V and J ends were trimmed by 5 bases and 2 bases, with 12 bases remaining between them. Germline CDR1 LNHDA, CDR2 SQIVND (reference sequence). The whole variable domain, filled in from reference TRBV19 and TRBJ1-2, reads DGGITQSPKYLFRKEGQNVTLSCEQNLNHDAMYWYRQDPGQGLRLIYYSQIVNDFQKGDIAEGYSVSREKKESFPLTVTSAQKNPTAFYLCASSSDTPNYGYTFGSGTRLTVV.

The chain is built from TRBV29-1 and TRBJ1-2; D unresolved. Trimming cost V 5 bases and J 4 bases, with 17 bases left between them. Germline CDR1 and CDR2: SQVTM and ANQGSEA. The CDR3 spans 14 residues. CDR3 DNA: TGCAGCGTTCCTTTAGCGGAGTCCCCCTATGGCTACACCTTC. Translating gives CSVPLAESPYGYTF.

The J gene is TRBJ1-2, the V gene TRBV7-8, with 8 bases aligning to TRBD1. Germline V CDR1 and CDR2: SGHVS, FQNEAQ. This CDR3 is 16 amino acids long. The V segment lost 0 bases and the J segment 3 bases; nucleotides outside the gene matches: 6. The CDR3 DNA follows: TGTGCCAGCAGCTTAGCCCTCCAACAGGGGGACTATGGCTACACCTTC. Translating gives CASSLALQQGDYGYTF.

This rearrangement joins TRBV7-2 to TRBJ1-2, with D possibly being TRBD1 (5 bases). This CDR3 comprises 15 residues. Trimming left V 5 bases short and J 2 bases short, with 15 bases between. Germline CDR1 is SGHTA and CDR2 is FQGNSA. CDR3: CASSTTATVNYGYTF. In DNA form, the CDR3 reads TGTGCCAGCAGCACCACGGCGACAGTAAACTATGGCTACACCTTC.

This clone was seen only once. The chain couples TRBV4-2 to TRBJ1-2, with D possibly being TRBD1 (5 bases). From germline, CDR1 is LGHNA and CDR2 YNFKEQ. V was trimmed by 0 bases and J by 7 bases, leaving 15 bases between them. This CDR3 region has 15 residues. This CDR3 is CASSQERGVKAGYTF. In nucleotides, the CDR3 is TGTGCCAGCAGCCAAGAACGGGGGGTGAAGGCTGGCTACACCTTC.

This chain joins TRBV7-8 and TRBJ2-7; D is uncertain. The germline V and J ends were trimmed by 3 bases and 6 bases, with 12 bases remaining between them. Germline-derived CDR1 and CDR2 are SGHVS and FQNEAQ. The CDR3 is 13 amino acids. CDR3 coding DNA: TGTGCCAGCAGCTTTAACCCGGTTGGCGAGCAGTACTTC. It yields the protein CASSFNPVGEQYF.

V usage is TRBV7-9 and J usage is TRBJ2-5, with 9 bases aligning to TRBD1. This CDR3 contains 15 residues. Germline V gene data show CDR1 as SEHNR and CDR2 as FQNEAQ (reference sequence). V trimming: 5 bases; J trimming: 2 bases; junction bases outside the gene matches: 6. Here the CDR3 DNA reads TGTGCCAGCAGCAAAGACAGGGGGGTTCAAGAGACCCAGTACTTC. Its translation is CASSKDRGVQETQYF.

The chain links TRBV28 to TRBJ1-5, with D possibly TRBD1 on 6 matching bases. With 5 bases removed from V and 3 bases from J, the gap between germline ends came to 17 bases. Germline V gives CDR1 MDHEN, CDR2 SYDVKM. This CDR3 region has 16 residues. The CDR3 reads CASSGTDSQYNQPQHF. DNA of the CDR3: TGTGCCAGCAGTGGGACGGACAGTCAGTACAATCAGCCCCAGCATTTT. Using reference TRBV28 and TRBJ1-5 for the parts outside the CDR3, the full variable domain is DVKVTQSSRYLVKRTGEKVFLECVQDMDHENMFWYRQDPGLGLRLIYFSYDVKMKEKGDIPEGYSVSREKKERFSLILESASTNQTSMYLCASSGTDSQYNQPQHFGDGTRLSIL.

The genes are TRBV7-2 and TRBJ1-2; 8 bases match TRBD1. V lost 4 bases, J lost 8 bases, and 12 bases stayed unmatched. The germline V gene encodes CDR1 SGHTA and CDR2 FQGNSA. The CDR3 is made up of 15 amino acids. As DNA, the CDR3 is TGTGCCAGCAGCTCAAATGTGGGACAGGTGTTGGGCTACACCTTC. It encodes CASSSNVGQVLGYTF.

The rearrangement joins TRBV4-2 to TRBJ2-7; 16 bases match TRBD2. V lost 4 bases, J lost 0 bases, and 21 bases stayed unmatched. CDR1 and CDR2 (germline): LGHNA, YNFKEQ. The CDR3 has 23 residues. The CDR3 is CASSRNDRGGPGLAGGGSYEQYF. The CDR3 region has the DNA TGTGCCAGCAGCCGCAACGACAGGGGAGGGCCGGGACTAGCGGGAGGGGGCTCCTACGAGCAGTACTTC.

V and J are TRBV19 and TRBJ1-5, with D hard to call. This CDR3 has 15 residues. Germline V gene lookup returns CDR1 LNHDA and CDR2 SQIVND (reference sequence). V was shortened by 2 bases and J by 0 bases, with 8 bases between the two germline ends. The CDR3 nucleotides are TGTGCCAGTAGTATATCTCAGTATAGCAATCAGCCCCAGCATTTT. Encoded protein: CASSISQYSNQPQHF.

The chain carries TRBV2 and TRBJ2-1; 9 positions match TRBD2. CDR3 size: 15 residues. Germline V CDR1 and CDR2: SNHLY, FYNNEI. Trimming took 3 bases from V and 4 from J; bases not matched to a gene: 4. CDR3 amino acids: CASSDELAGYNEQFF. The CDR3 bases are TGTGCCAGCAGTGATGAGCTAGCGGGGTACAATGAGCAGTTCTTC. Filled out from reference TRBV2 and TRBJ2-1, the complete variable domain reads EPEVTQTPSHQVTQMGQEVILRCVPISNHLYFYWYRQILGQKVEFLVSFYNNEISEKSEIFDDQFSVERPDGSNFTLKIRSTKLEDSAMYFCASSDELAGYNEQFFGPGTRLTVL.

This clone was counted once. CDR3 residues: CASSLVAGLNNEQFF. As DNA, the CDR3 is TGTGCCAGCAGCTTAGTCGCAGGCCTTAACAATGAGCAGTTCTTC. The chain recombines TRBV11-3 with TRBJ2-1, with no clear D. The CDR3 has 15 amino acids. Germline V gene data show CDR1 as SGHNT and CDR2 as YENEEA. V gave up 1 base and J gave up 5 bases, with 12 bases separating them.

The CDR3 DNA is TGTGCCAGTAATTCAGGGGCGAGTGGAGGAAACACCATATATTTT. Protein: CASNSGASGGNTIYF. The gene calls are TRBV19 and TRBJ1-3; weak D call: TRBD1 (6 bases). The CDR3 length is 15 residues. Germline V gene lookup returns CDR1 LNHDA and CDR2 SQIVND (reference sequence). Trimming removed 7 bases from V and 4 bases from J, with 17 bases in between.

This clone was picked up a small number of times. J is TRBJ1-1 and V is TRBV4-1; D is undetermined. The CDR3 has 13 amino acids. CDR1 MGHRA and CDR2 YSYEKL come from the germline V gene. The V end lost 4 bases, the J end lost 0 bases, and 6 bases lay between the germline ends. CDR3 amino acids: CASSPQMNTEAFF. The CDR3 nucleotides are TGCGCCAGCAGCCCCCAAATGAACACTGAAGCTTTCTTT.

The chain has TRBV28 and TRBJ2-2, with TRBD2 matching over 8 bases. Trimming took 6 bases from V and 4 from J; bases not matched to a gene: 7. The V gene's germline CDR1 is MDHEN and CDR2 SYDVKM. The length of the CDR3 is 15 residues. Here the CDR3 reads CASRPLAGVTGELFF. Written as DNA, the CDR3 is TGTGCCAGCAGGCCCCTAGCGGGTGTCACCGGGGAGCTGTTTTTT.

The V and J genes are TRBV9 and TRBJ2-5; D is possibly TRBD1 (6 bases). The CDR3 contains 13 residues. Germline values: CDR1 SGDLS, CDR2 YYNGEE. Trimming stripped 4 bases from V and 9 bases from J, with 16 bases between. CDR3 in amino acids: CASSHRQGKAQYF. CDR3 nucleotide sequence: TGTGCCAGCAGCCACAGGCAGGGGAAGGCCCAGTACTTC.

The chain has TRBV29-1 and TRBJ2-7; 10 positions agree with TRBD1. Germline V gives CDR1 SQVTM, CDR2 ANQGSEA. J was trimmed by 4 bases and V by 1 base; bases with no gene match: 4. The CDR3 loop spans 14 amino acids. The CDR3 loop reads CSVEGEDRGYEQYF. DNA of the CDR3: TGCAGCGTTGAAGGGGAGGACAGGGGGTACGAGCAGTACTTC.

The J gene is TRBJ1-1, the V gene TRBV7-9, with D possibly TRBD1 on 6 matching bases. The V gene's germline CDR1 is SEHNR and CDR2 FQNEAQ (reference sequence). The ends were cut back, 1 base at V and 0 bases at J, with 15 bases in the middle. This CDR3 is built from 17 residues. CDR3 in DNA: TGTGCCAGCAGCTTAGTAGGGGCCAGGGGAATGAACACTGAAGCTTTCTTT. As protein: CASSLVGARGMNTEAFF.